Following are 2 T cell receptor beta chains from one sample sequenced in a study of shared clonotypes between healthy human individuals. Sequencing used immunoSEQ multiplex PCR; TCRdb keeps in-frame clones, though not all of them. The top ten clones hold 0.5% to 0.6% of a sample with 1,100,000 or so clones, 75% to 85% of them seen once. Sample: memory CD4+ T cells from PBMCs. The subset: CD45RA-negative fraction. These receptors came from a man younger than 35 in good health. Some clones in this sample may be carry-over from other donors' samples.

The chain is built from TRBV27 and TRBJ2-3; weak D call: TRBD2 (6 bases). Trimming removed 2 bases at V and 4 bases at J, with 16 bases between. In germline, CDR1 is MNHEY, CDR2 SMNVEV (reference sequence). This CDR3 has 16 amino acids. In nucleotides, the CDR3 is TGTGCCAGCAGTTTAGTTGGGAGGCTCCGTCCAGATACGCAGTATTTT. Translation: CASSLVGRLRPDTQYF.

The J gene is TRBJ1-3, the V gene TRBV18; no firm D call. Trimming cost V 1 base and J 0 bases, with 7 bases left between them. Germline lookup yields CDR1 KGHSH and CDR2 LQKENI. This CDR3 has 15 amino acids. CDR3 sequence reads: CASSPQGNSGNTIYF. The CDR3 DNA follows: TGTGCCAGCTCACCACAGGGAAACTCTGGAAACACCATATATTTT.